A selection of T cell receptor beta chains follows, all from one sample in a study of cytomegalovirus exposure and HLA in healthy donors. The assay was immunoSEQ multiplex PCR, and TCRdb's table has in-frame clones only and misses some. The sample yields hundreds of thousands of clones, just over 85% seen once. The sample taken for sequencing was PBMCs. The receptors come from a woman between 18 and 29 years old in good health and CMV-seronegative. CDR3s include the opening cysteine and the closing phenylalanine or tryptophan. A D gene is named only where the DNA matches it firmly. Rows may omit the clone size; those that give it use once, few, many or a size class.

TRBD2	TRBV7-3	.	TRBJ2-1	CASSPRTSGRSNEQFF	TGTGCCAGCAGCCCCCGGACTAGCGGGAGATCCAATGAGCAGTTCTTC
TRBD2	TRBV5-6	.	TRBJ2-1	CASSLRRGGDYNEQFF	TGTGCCAGCAGCTTGAGGCGCGGGGGGGATTACAATGAGCAGTTCTTC
TRBD1	TRBV9	.	TRBJ2-2	CASSVPYRGGELFF	TGTGCCAGCAGCGTACCATACAGGGGCGGGGAGCTGTTTTTT
TRBD1	TRBV5-1	.	TRBJ1-5	CASSLFRDRARHINQPQHF	TGCGCCAGCAGCCTATTCCGGGACAGGGCCAGACACATCAATCAGCCCCAGCATTTT
TRBD2	TRBV5-4	.	TRBJ2-1	CASIATSGVNNEQFF	TGTGCCAGCATCGCGACTAGCGGGGTGAACAATGAGCAGTTCTTC
TRBD2	TRBV27	.	TRBJ2-1	CASSPLLAGGPGNEQFF	TGTGCCAGCAGTCCCCTCCTAGCGGGAGGGCCGGGCAATGAGCAGTTCTTC
TRBD1	TRBV10-3	.	TRBJ2-7	CAIRGLGTGSYEQYF	TGTGCCATCAGAGGGTTAGGGACAGGTTCCTACGAGCAGTACTTC
TRBD1	TRBV2	.	TRBJ1-2	CASRDRGPGGYTF	TGTGCCAGTCGGGACAGGGGGCCGGGCGGCTACACCTTC
TRBD1	TRBV25-1	.	TRBJ1-2	CASRHGGTGSIGYTF	TGTGCCAGCCGACATGGGGGGACAGGGTCGATTGGCTACACCTTC
.	TRBV7-9	.	TRBJ2-5	CASSQWRGQETQYF	TGTGCCAGCAGCCAATGGAGGGGCCAAGAGACCCAGTACTTC
TRBD1	TRBV18	few	TRBJ2-2	CASSPLQGASDTGELFF	TGTGCCAGCTCACCGTTGCAGGGGGCCTCGGACACCGGGGAGCTGTTTTTT
.	TRBV4-1	once	TRBJ2-1	CASSQVSSGIPSYNEQFF	TGCGCCAGCAGCCAAGTCTCCTCCGGGATCCCCTCCTACAATGAGCAGTTCTTC
.	TRBV25-1	few	TRBJ2-7	CASSEEGFGYEQYF	TGTGCCAGCTCCGAAGAGGGTTTTGGGTACGAGCAGTACTTC
.	TRBV5-1	.	TRBJ2-1	CASSQTSGNEQFF	TGCGCCAGCAGCCAGACTAGTGGGAATGAGCAGTTCTTC
TRBD1	TRBV5-1	.	TRBJ2-7	CASSGTGNPLGDEQYF	TGCGCCAGCAGCGGGACAGGGAACCCCTTGGGGGACGAGCAGTACTTC
.	TRBV6-6	.	TRBJ2-2	CASSYSATSGTGELFF	TGTGCCAGCAGTTACTCGGCCACCTCGGGCACCGGGGAGCTGTTTTTT
.	TRBV18	once	TRBJ1-5	CASSPSTPNSNQPQHF	TGTGCCAGCTCACCATCGACACCAAATAGCAATCAGCCCCAGCATTTT
.	TRBV27	.	TRBJ1-1	CASSLGGAGTEAFF	TGTGCCAGCAGTTTAGGGGGGGCGGGCACTGAAGCTTTCTTT
.	TRBV15	.	TRBJ2-1	CATSRDPLIMRQFF	TGTGCCACCAGCAGAGATCCCCTAATAATGAGGCAGTTCTTC
.	TRBV27	.	TRBJ2-2	CASSPGDPGELFF	TGTGCCAGCAGTCCCGGAGACCCCGGGGAGCTGTTTTTT
.	TRBV6-5	.	TRBJ1-2	CASSYSRVLYGYTF	TGTGCCAGCAGTTACTCCAGGGTCCTCTATGGCTACACCTTC
.	TRBV9	.	TRBJ2-3	CASSADRGGSDTQYF	TGTGCCAGCAGCGCCGACAGGGGAGGGTCAGATACGCAGTATTTT
.	TRBV2	.	TRBJ2-7	CASKRDSSPYEQYF	TGTGCCAGCAAACGGGACTCCTCCCCCTACGAGCAGTACTTC
.	TRBV6-1	.	TRBJ2-1	CASSDRDYNEQFF	TGTGCCAGCAGTGACCGGGACTACAATGAGCAGTTCTTC
.	TRBV7-2	.	TRBJ2-5	CASSSPTEVGTQYF	TGTGCCAGCAGCTCACCGACCGAGGTCGGGACCCAGTACTTC
TRBD2	TRBV28	.	TRBJ2-1	CASSTPKLAGGYNEQFF	TGTGCCAGCAGTACCCCGAAACTAGCGGGAGGCTACAATGAGCAGTTCTTC
TRBD2	TRBV5-1	once	TRBJ2-5	CASSLARAGGRSGETQYF	TGCGCCAGCAGCTTGGCCCGAGCGGGGGGGCGCTCTGGGGAGACCCAGTACTTC
.	TRBV4-2	.	TRBJ1-3	CASSLNPVDTGTGNTIYF	TGTGCCAGCAGCCTCAACCCCGTCGACACAGGCACGGGAAACACCATATATTTT
.	TRBV5-5	.	TRBJ2-5	CASSVVGGRETQYF	TGTGCCAGCAGCGTTGTCGGGGGGCGGGAGACCCAGTACTTC
.	TRBV6-6	.	TRBJ2-7	CASSYSYSGRTYEQYF	TGTGCCAGCAGTTACTCCTATTCAGGCAGGACCTACGAGCAGTACTTC
TRBD1	TRBV28	.	TRBJ2-7	CASSLDRGRGSSYEQYF	TGTGCCAGCAGTTTGGACAGGGGGCGCGGAAGCTCCTACGAGCAGTACTTC
TRBD1	TRBV9	.	TRBJ1-2	CASGGGTGAGGYTF	TGTGCCAGCGGAGGGGGGACAGGGGCCGGTGGCTACACCTTC
.	TRBV7-9	.	TRBJ2-7	CASRGGDHEQYF	TGTGCCAGCCGCGGCGGAGACCACGAGCAGTACTTC
.	TRBV11-1	.	TRBJ1-1	CASSPRVGMNTEAFF	TGTGCCAGCAGCCCGAGGGTGGGCATGAACACTGAAGCTTTCTTT
.	TRBV28	.	TRBJ2-5	CASSAVLETQYF	TGTGCCAGCAGTGCAGTCCTCGAGACCCAGTACTTC
.	TRBV28	.	TRBJ2-7	CASSLPGYEQYF	TGTGCCAGCAGTTTGCCGGGTTACGAGCAGTACTTC
TRBD1	TRBV28	.	TRBJ2-7	CASSFGTGPYEQYF	TGTGCCAGCAGTTTCGGGACAGGGCCCTACGAGCAGTACTTC
TRBD1	TRBV7-9	.	TRBJ1-6	CASSLTGTNSPLHF	TGTGCCAGCAGCCTGACAGGGACTAATTCACCCCTCCACTTT
TRBD2	TRBV19	.	TRBJ2-7	CASSPSPDRLAGGGRYYEQYF	TGTGCCAGTAGTCCTTCCCCAGATCGTTTAGCGGGAGGCGGTAGGTACTACGAGCAGTACTTC
.	TRBV6-6	.	TRBJ2-7	CASSLDRYYEQYF	TGTGCCAGCAGTTTAGACAGATACTACGAGCAGTACTTC
TRBD1	TRBV9	.	TRBJ2-7	CASSGGGQGDEQYF	TGTGCCAGCAGCGGAGGGGGACAGGGGGACGAGCAGTACTTC
.	TRBV10-3	.	TRBJ2-3	CAISELADTQYF	TGTGCCATCAGCGAACTAGCAGATACGCAGTATTTT
TRBD1	TRBV4-2	.	TRBJ2-7	CASSPEDRISYEQYF	TGTGCCAGCAGCCCAGAGGACAGGATCTCCTACGAGCAGTACTTC
.	TRBV2	.	TRBJ2-5	CASRAGAQETQYF	TGTGCCAGCCGGGCGGGTGCACAAGAGACCCAGTACTTC
TRBD1	TRBV2	.	TRBJ1-3	CASCRDRRISGNTIYF	TGTGCCAGCTGCCGGGACAGGAGGATCTCTGGAAACACCATATATTTT
.	TRBV9	.	TRBJ1-2	CASSAGTLDGYTF	TGTGCCAGCAGCGCCGGGACATTAGATGGCTACACCTTC
TRBD2	TRBV6-6	.	TRBJ2-1	CASSYGTSGIGEQFF	TGTGCCAGCAGTTACGGGACTAGCGGGATCGGTGAGCAGTTCTTC
TRBD1	TRBV6-1	.	TRBJ1-2	CASSEEQGAFYGYTF	TGTGCCAGCAGTGAGGAACAGGGGGCGTTCTATGGCTACACCTTC
TRBD1	TRBV27	once	TRBJ1-1	CASSPRGQGAINTEAFF	TGTGCCAGCAGCCCCCGAGGACAGGGGGCGATAAACACTGAAGCTTTCTTT
TRBD1	TRBV6-1	.	TRBJ1-2	CASSGQGLGGYTF	TGTGCCAGCAGCGGACAGGGCTTAGGGGGCTACACCTTC
.	TRBV28	few	TRBJ2-6	CASSLLARTGANVLTF	TGTGCCAGCAGTTTACTGGCCAGGACTGGGGCCAACGTCCTGACTTTC